This T cell receptor (beta chain) came from a study of patients and donors after allogeneic stem cell transplantation. TCRdb re-analysed the RT-PCR reads in MiXCR, keeping a single row per CDR3 protein. The profile shows some 880,000 distinct CDR3 sequences, over 15% of them singletons. This CDR3 contains 15 residues. J lost 5 bases, V lost 7 bases, and 11 bases had no gene match. From germline, CDR1 is ENHRY and CDR2 SYGVKD. The sequenced material came from blood, either unsorted or a sorted T cell fraction (not recorded which). The receptor was derived from a human donor who was either an allogeneic HSCT recipient or a stem cell or donor lymphocyte infusion donor (not recorded which). It is not recorded whose cells these are; they may come from a transplant donor. The V and J genes are TRBV10-3 and TRBJ2-7; TRBD2 agrees at 10 bases. CDR3 in DNA: TGTGCCATCACCGGAACTAGCGGGGTTATGCACGAGCAGTACTTC. Translating gives CAITGTSGVMHEQYF.